This TCR beta chain was obtained from a study of OX40 agonist ivuxolimab in advanced cancers. Turning to the study itself: Ivuxolimab, which patients received intravenously every 2 weeks, was dosed at 0.01 to 10 mg/kg.

Blood specimens came from baseline, cycle 4 day 1, and cycle 7 day 1. V was clipped by 0 bases and J by 4 bases, with 19 bases between them. Germline V gives CDR1 MGHRA, CDR2 YSYEKL. The CDR3 extends over 17 amino acids. Worth noting for this clone: The antigen is not known.

Assay used: immunoSEQ multiplex PCR; TCRdb lists only in-frame clones, some missing. The sample consists of 12,000 or so clones, approximately 61% of them appearing once. Study-wide findings and caveats: On average, CD8+ T cells showed a greater number of expanded clones than CD4+.

This TCR derives from an adult with an advanced solid tumor such as melanoma, head and neck, liver or kidney cancer. The sequences come from CD4+ or CD8+ T cells sorted from blood, collected in a trial of the OX40 agonist ivuxolimab. The chain couples TRBV4-1 to TRBJ2-7; D is possibly TRBD1 (6 bases). DNA of the CDR3: TGCGCCAGCAGCCAAGAAGTCCCCCCCAGGGGCTATTACGAGCAGTACTTC. This translates into CASSQEVPPRGYYEQYF.